One sample yielded the 13 T cell receptor beta chains listed below, sequenced in a study of response to subunit inactivated influenza vaccine. In TCRdb, the RT-PCR reads were re-called with MiXCR into one record per CDR3 protein. Found here are 530,000 or so distinct CDR3 sequences, about 15% of them singletons; the top ten hold 11%. The sample here was PBMCs from blood, taken 12 days after vaccination. The receptors derive from a man in his fifties or sixties who received an inactivated influenza vaccine.

The genes are TRBV12-3 or TRBV12-4 and TRBJ1-2, with no clear D. Trimming left V 6 bases short and J 4 bases short, with 18 bases between. The CDR3 has 15 residues. CDR3 nucleotide sequence: TGTGCCAGCAGCTCCCCTGGCTCAAGGAGCTATGGCTACACCTTC. Translated: CASSSPGSRSYGYTF.

This clonotype was counted a few times. This rearrangement joins TRBV4-1 to TRBJ2-7; 8 bases are shared with TRBD1. Trimming at V came to 5 bases and at J to 0 bases, leaving 18 bases not matched to a gene. The V gene's germline CDR1 is MGHRA and CDR2 YSYEKL. The CDR3 spans 19 residues. CDR3 residues: CASSAWKGQAERSSYEQYF. The CDR3 DNA reads as TGCGCCAGCAGCGCCTGGAAGGGACAGGCGGAACGGAGCTCCTACGAGCAGTACTTC.

The table lists this clonotype with a few counts. The chain recombines TRBV29-1 with TRBJ1-5; D call uncertain. The CDR3 is 13 amino acids. CDR1 is SQVTM and CDR2 is ANQGSEA in the germline V gene. Trimming removed 2 bases at V and 5 bases at J, with 10 bases between. CDR3 residues: CSVEITDDQPQHF. DNA for the CDR3: TGCAGCGTTGAAATAACAGACGATCAGCCCCAGCATTTT.

This clonotype appeared a few times. This rearrangement joins TRBV12-3 or TRBV12-4 to TRBJ2-1, with D possibly matching TRBD2 (6 bases). The CDR3 has 15 amino acids. Trimming took off 5 bases at V and 2 bases at J, with 13 bases between the two ends. CDR3 loop: CASSLSGPTYNEQFF. The CDR3 DNA reads as TGTGCCAGCAGTCTAAGCGGGCCAACCTACAATGAGCAGTTCTTC.

The chain couples TRBV6-2 or TRBV6-3 to TRBJ2-4; 7 nucleotides match TRBD1. The CDR3 is 16 amino acids. V trimming: 6 bases; J trimming: 0 bases; junction bases outside the gene matches: 8. Germline V gives CDR1 MNHEY, CDR2 SVGEGT. DNA for the CDR3: TGTGCCAGCAGAAAGGGACAGTTACTAGCCAAAAACATTCAGTACTTC. Its protein product is CASRKGQLLAKNIQYF.

This clonotype was counted a few times. V gene TRBV9 combines with J gene TRBJ1-2, with D tentatively TRBD1 (6 bases). Germline loops: CDR1 SGDLS, CDR2 YYNGEE. The CDR3 consists of 17 residues. Trimming removed 0 bases from V and 3 bases from J, with 18 bases in between. Written as DNA, the CDR3 is TGTGCCAGCAGCGTAGTCCCACAGGGTAACGAGGACTATGGCTACACCTTC. Protein sequence: CASSVVPQGNEDYGYTF.

This chain joins TRBV11-2 and TRBJ2-1; D remains unclear. V was shortened by 0 bases and J by 12 bases, with 12 bases between the two germline ends. The CDR3 sequence is 13 residues long. CDR1 and CDR2 from the germline V gene are SGHAT and FQNNGV. The CDR3 DNA follows: TGTGCCAGCAGCTTAGAAAGGTCGGAAACGCAGTTCTTC. This gives the protein CASSLERSETQFF.

This chain links TRBV11-2 with TRBJ1-2; 9 bases line up with TRBD1. The V and J ends lost 5 bases and 2 bases, in that order; junction bases with no gene match: 6. CDR1 is SGHAT, CDR2 FQNNGV, per germline. There are 15 residues in the CDR3. CDR3 coding DNA: TGTGCCAGCAGCCCACGACAGGGGGGGAACTATGGCTACACCTTC. Its protein is CASSPRQGGNYGYTF.

As concerns this clonotype: A read error may be the cause here, since a much bigger clone is one base away. The chain employs TRBV5-1 and TRBJ2-6; possibly TRBD1 for D (5 bases). This CDR3 spans 15 amino acids. The V gene's germline CDR1 is SGHRS and CDR2 YFSETQ. The CDR3 sequence: CASSLRVTGANVLIF. As DNA, the CDR3 is TGCGCCAGCAGCCTAAGGGTAACTGGGGCCAACGTCCTGATTTTC.

J is TRBJ2-1 and V is TRBV6-2 or TRBV6-3; TRBD2 matches at 8 bases. CDR1 MNHEY and CDR2 SVGEGT come from the germline V gene. This CDR3 has 15 residues. J lost 2 bases, V lost 6 bases, and 6 bases had no gene match. CDR3 coding DNA: TGTGCCAGCAGGGATATAGCGGGACCCTACAATGAGCAGTTCTTC. Its protein is CASRDIAGPYNEQFF.

The chain uses TRBV5-1 and TRBJ1-1; D is possibly TRBD1 (5 bases). The V gene lost 2 bases and the J gene lost 6 bases, with 11 bases spanning the gap. Germline V gene data show CDR1 as SGHRS and CDR2 as YFSETQ. CDR3 length: 13 residues. CDR3 DNA sequence: TGCGCCAGCAGCTTCCGAAGGGGTTCTGAAGCTTTCTTT. Translated: CASSFRRGSEAFF. Supplemented by reference TRBV5-1 and TRBJ1-1, the full variable domain reads KAGVTQTPRYLIKTRGQQVTLSCSPISGHRSVSWYQQTPGQGLQFLFEYFSETQRNKGNFPGRFSGRQFSNSRSEMNVSTLELGDSALYLCASSFRRGSEAFFGQGTRLTVV.

The V call is TRBV3-1, the J call TRBJ2-7; possible D gene TRBD2, 6 bases. Germline loops: CDR1 LGHDT, CDR2 YNNKEL (reference sequence). This CDR3 has 16 amino acids. V lost 4 bases to trimming and J lost 0 bases, with 16 bases between them. The chain's CDR3 is CASSRSTGGGSYEQYF. DNA for the CDR3: TGTGCCAGCAGCCGATCTACTGGGGGAGGCTCCTACGAGCAGTACTTC.

This chain connects TRBV4-1 to TRBJ1-5, with D possibly matching TRBD1 (5 bases). Germline values: CDR1 MGHRA, CDR2 YSYEKL. Trimming pared 5 bases from V and 3 bases from J, leaving 14 bases between. The CDR3 length is 15 residues. The CDR3 DNA is TGCGCCAGCAGCGACCGTCGGGGCAACAATCAGCCCCAGCATTTT. It is translated as CASSDRRGNNQPQHF.